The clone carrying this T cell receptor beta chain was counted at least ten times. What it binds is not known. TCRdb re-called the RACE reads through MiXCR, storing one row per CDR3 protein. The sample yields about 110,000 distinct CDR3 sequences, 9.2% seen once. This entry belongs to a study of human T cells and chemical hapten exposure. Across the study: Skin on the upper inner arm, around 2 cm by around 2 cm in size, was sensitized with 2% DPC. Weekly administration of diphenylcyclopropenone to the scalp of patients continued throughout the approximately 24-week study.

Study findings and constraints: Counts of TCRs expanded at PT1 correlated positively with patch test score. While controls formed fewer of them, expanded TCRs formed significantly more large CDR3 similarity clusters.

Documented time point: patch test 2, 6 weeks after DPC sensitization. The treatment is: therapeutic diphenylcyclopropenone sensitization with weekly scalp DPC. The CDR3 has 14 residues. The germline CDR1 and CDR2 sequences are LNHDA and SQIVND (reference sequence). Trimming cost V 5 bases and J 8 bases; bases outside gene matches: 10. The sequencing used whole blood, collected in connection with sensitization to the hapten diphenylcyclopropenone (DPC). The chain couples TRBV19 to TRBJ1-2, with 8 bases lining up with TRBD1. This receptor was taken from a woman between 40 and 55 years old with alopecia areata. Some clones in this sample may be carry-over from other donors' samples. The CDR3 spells CASSLLRGPSGYTF. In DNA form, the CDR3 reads TGTGCCAGTAGTTTACTCAGGGGGCCAAGCGGCTACACCTTC.